These T cell receptor beta chains were read from a single sample in a study of post-analysis software for immune sequencing data. TCRdb passed the PCR reads through MiXCR, listing each CDR3 protein once. There are 650,000 to 850,000 distinct CDR3 sequences in the sample; 40% to 55% occur only once, and 4.9% lies in the top ten. The sample consisted of blood. The source is a girl under 18 with multiple sclerosis. The CDR3 runs from the conserved cysteine through the conserved F or W. D genes are given only for firm matches. Not every row has a clone size; where given, it reads once, few, many or a size class.

v_gene	abundance	j_gene	d_gene	CDR3aa	CDR3nt
TRBV21-1	NA	TRBJ2-7	NA	CASSPRAGTVEQYF	TGTGCCTCATCTCCCCGCGCAGGGACGGTCGAGCAGTACTTC
TRBV29-1	NA	TRBJ1-2	NA	CSVEKSNSMDGYTF	TGCAGCGTTGAAAAGTCGAACTCAATGGATGGCTACACCTTC
TRBV7-2	once	TRBJ1-5	NA	CASSPLGPRIYSNQPQHF	TGTGCCAGCAGCCCACTGGGACCCCGCATCTATAGCAATCAGCCCCAGCATTTT
TRBV7-2	NA	TRBJ2-1	TRBD2	CASSGRAGAAYNEQFF	TGTGCCAGCAGCGGAAGGGCGGGAGCCGCTTACAATGAGCAGTTCTTC
TRBV7-2	NA	TRBJ2-3	NA	CASSLVVWGTDTQYF	TGTGCCAGCAGCTTAGTGGTCTGGGGAACAGATACGCAGTATTTT
TRBV20-1	NA	TRBJ2-7	NA	CSASGSYHNSYEQYF	TGCAGTGCTAGCGGGAGCTACCACAATTCCTACGAGCAGTACTTC
TRBV18	NA	TRBJ2-3	TRBD2	CASSPRRSGRETDTQYF	TGTGCCAGCTCACCACGTCGGAGCGGGAGAGAGACAGATACGCAGTATTTT
TRBV29-1	few	TRBJ2-5	NA	CSVSLGGASGETQYF	TGCAGCGTCTCGTTAGGGGGGGCTAGCGGAGAGACCCAGTACTTC
TRBV24-1	NA	TRBJ2-7	NA	CATSDSGGLGYEQYF	TGTGCCACCAGTGATTCAGGGGGACTAGGATACGAGCAGTACTTC
TRBV9	NA	TRBJ1-1	NA	CASSPLAQGTEAFF	TGTGCCAGCAGCCCCCTAGCCCAGGGGACTGAAGCTTTCTTT
TRBV5-4	NA	TRBJ2-3	TRBD2	CASSPPPLAGGADTQYF	TGTGCCAGCAGCCCACCCCCTTTAGCGGGAGGGGCAGATACGCAGTATTTT
TRBV11-2	NA	TRBJ2-3	TRBD1	CASSLVTGQYTDTQYF	TGTGCCAGCAGCTTAGTAACGGGACAGTACACAGATACGCAGTATTTT
TRBV6-5	NA	TRBJ2-7	TRBD1	CASSTPGQVYEQYF	TGTGCCAGCAGCACCCCCGGACAGGTCTACGAGCAGTACTTC
TRBV12-3/TRBV12-4	NA	TRBJ2-1	NA	CASSLGFSSYNERFF	TGTGCCAGCAGTTTAGGGTTCTCGTCGTACAATGAGCGGTTCTTC
TRBV20-1	once	TRBJ2-2	NA	CSARFPSGGTGELFF	TGCAGTGCTAGGTTTCCTTCCGGGGGCACCGGGGAGCTGTTTTTT
TRBV7-9	few	TRBJ2-7	TRBD2	CASSLALGTSGVPSYEQYF	TGTGCCAGCAGCTTAGCCCTAGGGACTAGCGGAGTACCCTCCTACGAGCAGTACTTC
TRBV6-5	few	TRBJ1-1	NA	CASSYAGGLSTEAFF	TGTGCCAGCAGTTACGCGGGGGGATTATCCACTGAAGCTTTCTTT
TRBV28	NA	TRBJ1-2	TRBD1	CAISWGTGVNYGYTF	TGTGCCATCTCATGGGGGACAGGGGTCAACTATGGCTACACCTTC
TRBV5-5	NA	TRBJ1-4	TRBD1	CASSLVQGGGEKLFF	TGTGCCAGCAGCTTGGTACAGGGGGGAGGTGAAAAACTGTTTTTT
TRBV28	once	TRBJ2-7	TRBD2	CASSFQRTRARFEQYF	TGTGCCAGCAGTTTTCAGCGGACTAGGGCACGGTTCGAGCAGTACTTC
TRBV11-2	NA	TRBJ2-1	TRBD2	CASSRRASGMGTAYNEQFF	TGTGCCAGCAGCCGGAGGGCTAGCGGGATGGGAACTGCATACAATGAGCAGTTCTTC
TRBV5-5	few	TRBJ2-1	NA	CASSLDRAPSTQFF	TGTGCCAGCAGCTTGGACAGGGCCCCAAGCACGCAGTTCTTC
TRBV28	NA	TRBJ1-2	TRBD1	CASSWTGGSFFYGYTF	TGTGCCAGCAGTTGGACAGGGGGCTCCTTTTTCTATGGCTACACCTTC
TRBV7-2	NA	TRBJ2-7	NA	CASSLGLILGPYEQYF	TGTGCCAGCAGCTTAGGTCTTATCCTGGGCCCCTACGAGCAGTACTTC
TRBV9	few	TRBJ1-2	TRBD1	CASSVGSGGRPGYTF	TGTGCCAGCAGCGTAGGGTCAGGGGGACGGCCTGGCTACACCTTC
TRBV4-2	many	TRBJ1-2	TRBD1	CASSQDKLTGSDGYTF	TGTGCCAGCAGCCAAGATAAACTGACAGGGAGCGATGGCTACACCTTC
TRBV7-2	once	TRBJ2-7	NA	CASSFDGLSYEQYF	TGTGCCAGCAGCTTCGACGGCCTCTCCTACGAGCAGTACTTC
TRBV20-1	NA	TRBJ2-7	TRBD1	CSARGDRGNYEQYF	TGCAGTGCTAGAGGGGACAGGGGGAACTACGAGCAGTACTTC
TRBV12-3/TRBV12-4	few	TRBJ2-7	TRBD1	CASSSQGQGAAEQYF	TGTGCCAGCAGTTCTCAGGGACAGGGGGCCGCCGAGCAGTACTTC
TRBV7-2	NA	TRBJ1-4	TRBD1	CASSSSGTGNEKLFF	TGTGCCAGCAGCTCATCCGGGACAGGGAATGAAAAACTGTTTTTT
TRBV7-9	once	TRBJ2-3	NA	CASRLEESTDTQYF	TGTGCCAGCAGGCTAGAGGAAAGCACAGATACGCAGTATTTT
TRBV10-3	NA	TRBJ1-1	NA	CAISEWTERRNTEAFF	TGTGCCATCAGTGAGTGGACCGAACGACGGAACACTGAAGCTTTCTTT
TRBV19	NA	TRBJ1-2	NA	CASSGTGTGRHGYTF	TGTGCCAGTAGTGGAACCGGGACGGGGCGACATGGCTACACCTTC
TRBV20-1	NA	TRBJ2-3	TRBD2	CSVRRGTSYTDTQYF	TGCAGTGTTAGACGAGGGACTAGCTACACAGATACGCAGTATTTT
TRBV12-3/TRBV12-4	NA	TRBJ2-1	TRBD2	CASSGLAETYNEQFF	TGTGCCAGCAGTGGACTAGCGGAGACCTACAATGAGCAGTTCTTC
TRBV11-2	NA	TRBJ2-7	NA	CASRFKAAISYEQYF	TGTGCCAGCAGGTTTAAAGCGGCAATCTCCTACGAGCAGTACTTC
TRBV9	few	TRBJ2-1	NA	CASSPPAGGSYNEQFF	TGTGCCAGCAGCCCCCCGGCGGGTGGCTCCTACAATGAGCAGTTCTTC
TRBV27	NA	TRBJ2-7	NA	CASSLVESSYEQYF	TGTGCCAGCAGTTTAGTGGAGAGCTCCTACGAGCAGTACTTC
TRBV20-1	NA	TRBJ2-7	TRBD2	CSARASGREVGEQYF	TGCAGTGCTCGGGCCAGCGGGAGGGAGGTGGGCGAGCAGTACTTC